A single sample is the source of the 29 T cell receptor beta chains below, sequenced in a study of blood T cell repertoires in COVID-19. Profiled with immunoSEQ multiplex PCR; TCRdb holds only in-frame clones, not every one. The profile shows 130,000 to 150,000 clones, approximately 83% of them singletons. The sequenced sample consisted of peripheral blood. Receptor source: a woman aged 55-70 years with COVID-19, enrolled during active disease.

This chain links TRBV5-1 with TRBJ2-7; 13 nucleotides agree with TRBD2. The V and J ends lost 4 bases and 2 bases, in that order; junction bases with no gene match: 6. Germline V gene sequence: CDR1 SGHRS, CDR2 YFSETQ. The CDR3 is 16 amino acids. The CDR3 nucleotides read TGCGCCAGCAGCCCCCGACTAGCGGGGGGCCCCTACGAGCAGTACTTC. This codes for CASSPRLAGGPYEQYF.

The chain carries TRBV10-3 and TRBJ1-6; D remains ambiguous. Germline CDR1 ENHRY, CDR2 SYGVKD. The V and J ends lost 2 bases and 7 bases respectively, with 9 bases between them. This CDR3 is built from 14 residues. The CDR3 sequence is CAISEKRENSPLHF. Written as DNA, the CDR3 is TGTGCCATCAGTGAGAAGAGAGAAAATTCACCCCTCCACTTT.

CDR3 amino acids: CARPGTGTQPQHF. The CDR3 DNA follows: TGTGCCAGACCCGGGACAGGGACTCAGCCCCAGCATTTT. The V call is TRBV21-1, the J call TRBJ1-5; the listed D gene, TRBD1, was not tested against the DNA. TRBV21-1 is assigned pseudogene status. The CDR3 runs to 13 residues.

The chain is built from TRBV18 and TRBJ2-5; D is perhaps TRBD1 (6 bases). Trimming left V 0 bases short and J 0 bases short, with 8 bases between. Germline V gene data show CDR1 as KGHSH and CDR2 as LQKENI. CDR3 size: 15 residues. The CDR3 loop is CASSPPQGYQETQYF. For the CDR3, the DNA is TGTGCCAGCTCACCACCTCAGGGGTACCAAGAGACCCAGTACTTC.

This clone was observed once. The chain uses TRBV5-1 and TRBJ2-3; D might be TRBD2 (6 bases). Germline CDR1 SGHRS, CDR2 YFSETQ. This CDR3 has 13 amino acids. The V gene lost 0 bases and the J gene lost 10 bases, with 12 bases spanning the gap. CDR3 region: CASSLGTGVPQYF. The DNA for the CDR3 is TGCGCCAGCAGCTTGGGAACGGGGGTCCCGCAGTATTTT.

The CDR3 DNA is TGCGCCAGCAGTGGCACGGGAGTCTACGAGCAGTACTTC. Translated, it gives CASSGTGVYEQYF. The chain couples TRBV10-1 to TRBJ2-7; the D gene is possibly TRBD2 (6 bases). There are 13 residues in the CDR3. The germline V gene encodes CDR1 WNHNN and CDR2 SYGVQD (reference sequence). The ends were cut back, 4 bases at V and 3 bases at J, with 10 bases in the middle.

The CDR3 protein is CASSYDTGNTEAFF. The CDR3 DNA sequence: TGTGCCAGCAGTTACGATACAGGGAACACTGAAGCTTTCTTT. V gene TRBV6-5 combines with J gene TRBJ1-1; TRBD1 might be the D (5 bases). Germline lookup yields CDR1 MNHEY and CDR2 SVGAGI. This CDR3 has 14 residues. V was cut by 2 bases and J by 1 base, with 8 bases left in between.

The chain combines TRBV3-1 (or the pseudogene TRBV3-2) with TRBJ2-3; D is perhaps TRBD1 (6 bases). The V gene lost 0 bases and the J gene lost 0 bases, with 7 bases spanning the gap. In germline, CDR1 is LGHDT, CDR2 YNNKEL (reference sequence). The CDR3 length is 15 residues. The CDR3 spells CASSQDRGSTDTQYF. CDR3 nucleotide sequence: TGTGCCAGCAGCCAAGACAGGGGAAGCACAGATACGCAGTATTTT.

This clone has a single count. The V call is TRBV10-3, the J call TRBJ2-3; 9 bases agree with TRBD1. Per the germline V gene, CDR1 is ENHRY and CDR2 is SYGVKD. This CDR3 spans 14 amino acids. The V segment lost 6 bases and the J segment 4 bases; nucleotides outside the gene matches: 5. The chain's CDR3 is CAIRGTGRSDTQYF. For the CDR3, the DNA is TGTGCCATCAGGGGGACAGGGAGGTCAGATACGCAGTATTTT.

The sample holds one count of this clone. This chain uses TRBV9 with TRBJ2-7, with 9 positions matching TRBD2. This CDR3 has 16 amino acids. Germline loops: CDR1 SGDLS, CDR2 YYNGEE. J gave up 5 bases and V 3 bases, and 12 bases lay outside the gene matches. The CDR3 region has the DNA TGTGCCAGCAGCGCTCGGGGTGGCGGGGGGGCCGACGAGCAGTACTTC. Its translation is CASSARGGGGADEQYF. Complete variable domain (other parts from reference TRBV9 and TRBJ2-7): DSGVTQTPKHLITATGQRVTLRCSPRSGDLSVYWYQQSLDQGLQFLIQYYNGEERAKGNILERFSAQQFPDLHSELNLSSLELGDSALYFCASSARGGGGADEQYFGPGTRLTVT.

In nucleotides, the CDR3 is TGTGCCTGGAGTGAATTCACAGGGGGCGCGGAACTGTTTTTT. It is translated as CAWSEFTGGAELFF. The V call is TRBV30, the J call TRBJ1-4; TRBD1 agrees at 9 bases. Germline CDR1 and CDR2: GTSNPN and SVGIG (reference sequence). CDR3 length: 14 residues. Losses at the gene ends were 1 base for V and 12 bases for J; bases not matched to a gene: 9.

This clone was seen only a few times. The chain is built from TRBV29-1 and TRBJ2-1, with TRBD2 identical over 8 bases. Germline assignment: CDR1 SQVTM and CDR2 ANQGSEA. The CDR3 is made up of 15 amino acids. J gave up 6 bases and V 0 bases, and 7 bases lay outside the gene matches. CDR3 region: CSVEDLAGTFNEQFF. For the CDR3, the DNA is TGCAGCGTTGAAGATCTAGCGGGTACTTTCAATGAGCAGTTCTTC.

The chain links TRBV19 to TRBJ2-7, with D possibly matching TRBD1 (5 bases). With 4 bases removed from V and 2 bases from J, the gap between germline ends came to 12 bases. The CDR3 totals 14 residues. Germline values: CDR1 LNHDA, CDR2 SQIVND (reference sequence). In DNA form, the CDR3 reads TGTGCCAGTAGTAGGGGCTCTTCGACCTACGAGCAGTACTTC. It yields the protein CASSRGSSTYEQYF.

In its sample, this clone was seen a few times. V is TRBV19 and J is TRBJ1-1; tentative D call: TRBD1 (5 bases). Looked up from germline, CDR1 is LNHDA and CDR2 is SQIVND (reference sequence). CDR3 length: 13 residues. V was cut by 8 bases and J by 5 bases, with 15 bases left in between. This CDR3 is CASGPRGRTEAFF. The CDR3 DNA reads as TGTGCCAGTGGCCCCCGGGGGAGGACTGAAGCTTTCTTT.

This sequence joins TRBV14 and TRBJ1-3; D uncertain. V gave up 2 bases and J gave up 0 bases, with 8 bases separating them. Germline CDR1 reads SGHDN; CDR2 reads FVKESK. This CDR3 has 15 residues. The CDR3 coding sequence is TGTGCCAGCAGCCAACCAGTCATCTCTGGAAACACCATATATTTT. Translation gives CASSQPVISGNTIYF.

The V call is TRBV21-1, the J call TRBJ1-1. TRBV21-1 is designated a pseudogene. The CDR3 is 14 amino acids. CDR3 protein: CASTAGTLNTEAFF. The CDR3 region has the DNA TGTGCCAGCACCGCGGGGACGTTGAACACTGAAGCTTTCTTT.

This clone was observed a few times. In DNA form, the CDR3 reads TGTGCCAGCAGTTTATCGATGACAGGTGGTTCCTCTGGAAACACCATATATTTT. Its translation is CASSLSMTGGSSGNTIYF. This rearrangement joins TRBV27 to TRBJ1-3; the D gene is possibly TRBD1 (6 bases). The germline V gene has CDR1 MNHEY and CDR2 SMNVEV (reference sequence). The CDR3 covers 18 residues. The V and J ends lost 0 bases and 0 bases respectively, with 15 bases between them.

Here the CDR3 DNA reads TGTGCCAGCAGTACCCAAACAGATACTGAAGCTTTCTTT. Protein sequence: CASSTQTDTEAFF. V and J are TRBV7-6 and TRBJ1-1, with D unresolved. CDR1 and CDR2 (germline): SGHVS, FNYEAQ. There are 13 residues in the CDR3. V dropped 6 bases and J dropped 5 bases, with 13 bases sitting between them.

The chain joins TRBV4-1 to TRBJ2-7; D not certain. The CDR3 covers 16 residues. Per germline, CDR1 MGHRA and CDR2 YSYEKL. V lost 4 bases and J 2 bases, leaving 18 bases between the germline ends. The CDR3: CASSPASSGSTYEQYF. DNA for the CDR3: TGCGCCAGCAGCCCAGCCTCTAGTGGATCTACCTACGAGCAGTACTTC.

The chain employs TRBV2 and TRBJ2-7; perhaps TRBD2 as D (5 bases). V shed 3 bases and J shed 7 bases, with 13 bases lying between them. The germline V gene has CDR1 SNHLY and CDR2 FYNNEI. This CDR3 has 13 residues. CDR3 in amino acids: CASSDMGSGEQYF. CDR3 nucleotides: TGTGCCAGCAGTGATATGGGTTCGGGGGAGCAGTACTTC.

This clone showed up just a few times. The chain joins TRBV9 to TRBJ1-3; possibly TRBD1 for D (5 bases). V was pared by 2 bases and J by 1 base, with 16 bases between. The CDR3 spans 17 residues. Germline lookup yields CDR1 SGDLS and CDR2 YYNGEE. The CDR3: CASSVAGDGGSGNTIYF. CDR3 DNA sequence: TGTGCCAGCAGCGTTGCGGGGGATGGGGGATCTGGAAACACCATATATTTT.

V is TRBV5-1 and J is TRBJ1-5; D gene uncertain. The CDR3 runs to 15 residues. Trimming stripped 0 bases from V and 0 bases from J, with 7 bases between. The germline CDR1 and CDR2 sequences are SGHRS and YFSETQ. CDR3 amino acids: CASSLAGYSNQPQHF. The DNA for the CDR3 is TGCGCCAGCAGCTTGGCCGGTTATAGCAATCAGCCCCAGCATTTT.

The genes are TRBV6-1 and TRBJ1-5, with 9 bases that match TRBD1. J gave up 3 bases and V 3 bases, and 9 bases lay outside the gene matches. The CDR3 extends over 17 amino acids. Germline V lookup: CDR1 MNHNS, CDR2 SASEGT. This CDR3 is CASSDQGRTGDNQPQHF. CDR3 DNA: TGTGCCAGCAGTGATCAAGGGAGGACAGGGGACAATCAGCCCCAGCATTTT.

The chain combines TRBV18 with TRBJ2-3; D may be TRBD2 (5 bases). CDR1 KGHSH and CDR2 LQKENI come from the germline V gene. The V and J ends lost 4 bases and 1 base respectively, with 9 bases between them. This CDR3 spans 14 amino acids. The CDR3 bases are TGTGCCAGCTCACGGGCGAGGGGCACAGATACGCAGTATTTT. It yields the protein CASSRARGTDTQYF.

This clone was seen more than once but under ten times. The rearrangement uses TRBV7-9 and TRBJ1-2; TRBD1 agrees at 8 bases. From germline, CDR1 is SEHNR and CDR2 FQNEAQ (reference sequence). V was clipped by 2 bases and J by 4 bases; unmatched bases: 3. The CDR3 contains 14 residues. CDR3 DNA: TGTGCCAGCAGCTTACCCGGACAGGGCTATGGCTACACCTTC. Translated: CASSLPGQGYGYTF.

This clone was detected only once. Additional DNA sequences in this sample encode the identical CDR3. This sequence joins TRBV5-1 and TRBJ2-7; a possible D gene is TRBD1 (6 bases). Trimming removed 1 base from V and 1 base from J, with 6 bases in between. This CDR3 is 13 amino acids long. Germline V CDR1 and CDR2: SGHRS, YFSETQ. CDR3 coding DNA: TGCGCCAGCAGCTTGACAGGGTCCTACGAGCAGTACTTC. Its translation is CASSLTGSYEQYF.

The chain employs TRBV28 and TRBJ2-7; tentatively, D is TRBD2 (5 bases). Between the trimmed V and J ends, which lost 6 bases and 6 bases, there was a span of 12 bases. The germline V gene encodes CDR1 MDHEN and CDR2 SYDVKM. The CDR3 spans 12 residues. CDR3 region: CASSPSPLEQYF. The CDR3 bases are TGTGCCAGCAGCCCTAGCCCGCTCGAGCAGTACTTC.

CDR3 nucleotides: TGTGCCAGCAGCCCTGGACAGGGGTCCCTCGACCCCTATGGCTACACCTTC. Translated, it gives CASSPGQGSLDPYGYTF. The V and J genes are TRBV7-2 and TRBJ1-2, with 9 bases fitting TRBD1. The CDR3 sequence is 17 residues long. The trim removed 5 bases at V and 4 bases at J, leaving 14 bases unmatched. Germline V gene lookup returns CDR1 SGHTA and CDR2 FQGNSA.

The J gene is TRBJ1-2, the V gene TRBV5-1, with D tentatively TRBD1 (5 bases). The CDR3 length is 13 residues. Germline CDR1 SGHRS, CDR2 YFSETQ. Deletions cut 0 bases from V and 4 bases from J, with 7 bases between. The CDR3 protein is CASSLEDSYGYTF. DNA for the CDR3: TGCGCCAGCAGCTTGGAAGACAGCTATGGCTACACCTTC.